The 23 T cell receptor beta chains below all came from one sample that was sequenced in a study of blood T cell repertoires in COVID-19. The protocol was immunoSEQ multiplex PCR, while the TCRdb copy is restricted to in-frame clones and leaves out a portion. This table has a few hundred thousand clones, around 90% appearing once. The specimen was peripheral blood. These receptors were obtained from a man aged 18 to 35 with active or convalescent COVID-19.

This rearrangement joins TRBV19 to TRBJ1-1, with no clear D. Trimming cost V 6 bases and J 5 bases, with 16 bases left between them. The CDR3 loop spans 14 amino acids. Germline CDR1 LNHDA, CDR2 SQIVND (reference sequence). This CDR3 reads CASRSSPGGTEAFF. CDR3 nucleotides: TGTGCCAGTAGATCGTCTCCGGGAGGAACTGAAGCTTTCTTT.

The chain is built from TRBV4-1 and TRBJ2-5; 9 bases map to TRBD2. J lost 4 bases, V lost 2 bases, and 8 bases had no gene match. In germline, CDR1 is MGHRA, CDR2 YSYEKL. There are 16 residues in the CDR3. Here the CDR3 DNA reads TGCGCCAGCAGCCAACTAGGACTAGCGCCTCGAGAGACCCAGTACTTC. Translated, it gives CASSQLGLAPRETQYF.

CDR3 region: CASRAGSGTDTQYF. The CDR3, as DNA: TGTGCCAGCAGAGCGGGAAGTGGTACAGATACGCAGTATTTT. J is TRBJ2-3 and V is TRBV2, with 7 bases aligning to TRBD2. J gave up 3 bases and V 6 bases, and 6 bases lay outside the gene matches. Germline values: CDR1 SNHLY, CDR2 FYNNEI. This CDR3 has 14 amino acids.

This sequence joins TRBV5-1 and TRBJ1-5; TRBD1 matches 12 bases. The germline V gene encodes CDR1 SGHRS and CDR2 YFSETQ. This CDR3 comprises 16 residues. J gave up 3 bases and V 2 bases, and 3 bases lay outside the gene matches. CDR3 sequence reads: CASSLGTGGLNQPQHF. CDR3 DNA: TGCGCCAGCAGCTTAGGGACAGGGGGCCTCAATCAGCCCCAGCATTTT.

The chain links TRBV7-2 to TRBJ2-7; the D is unclear. The V gene's germline CDR1 is SGHTA and CDR2 FQGNSA. The V and J ends lost 6 bases and 2 bases respectively, with 8 bases between them. CDR3 length equals 12 residues. This chain's CDR3 is CASSSDTYEQYF. The CDR3 nucleotides are TGTGCCAGCAGTTCAGACACCTACGAGCAGTACTTC.

The J gene is TRBJ2-6, the V gene TRBV2; the match to TRBD1 covers 7 bases. CDR3 size: 15 residues. Germline V lookup: CDR1 SNHLY, CDR2 FYNNEI. V shed 7 bases, J shed 0 bases, and the junction held 3 bases outside the gene matches. CDR3 bases: TGTGCCAGCACGCCAGGGGGCTCTGGGGCCAACGTCCTGACTTTC. Its protein product is CASTPGGSGANVLTF. The full variable domain, with the rest looked up from reference TRBV2 and TRBJ2-6, is EPEVTQTPSHQVTQMGQEVILRCVPISNHLYFYWYRQILGQKVEFLVSFYNNEISEKSEIFDDQFSVERPDGSNFTLKIRSTKLEDSAMYFCASTPGGSGANVLTFGAGSRLTVL.

V is TRBV7-2 and J is TRBJ2-2, with D perhaps matching TRBD1 (5 bases). CDR3 size: 14 residues. The ends were cut back, 3 bases at V and 5 bases at J, with 10 bases in the middle. Germline loops: CDR1 SGHTA, CDR2 FQGNSA. The CDR3, as DNA: TGTGCCAGCAGCTTCGTGGGGCCAACCGGGGAGCTGTTTTTT. Amino acids: CASSFVGPTGELFF. The full variable domain, in which reference TRBV7-2 and TRBJ2-2 provide the parts outside the CDR3, is GAGVSQSPSNKVTEKGKDVELRCDPISGHTALYWYRQSLGQGLEFLIYFQGNSAPDKSGLPSDRFSAERTGGSVSTLTIQRTQQEDSAVYLCASSFVGPTGELFFGEGSRLTVL.

This clone was seen once. V is TRBV4-1 and J is TRBJ2-3, with a tentative D call TRBD2 (5 bases). Per germline, CDR1 MGHRA and CDR2 YSYEKL. V lost 4 bases and J 5 bases, leaving 13 bases between the germline ends. CDR3 length equals 14 residues. The CDR3 region is CASSPLVTQDTQYF. The CDR3 DNA is TGCGCCAGCAGCCCACTAGTAACCCAAGATACGCAGTATTTT.

The rearrangement joins TRBV2 to TRBJ1-1, with D hard to call. Per germline, CDR1 SNHLY and CDR2 FYNNEI. V gave up 5 bases and J gave up 4 bases, with 26 bases separating them. The CDR3 consists of 18 residues. The CDR3 DNA sequence: TGTGCCAGCAGTAATAACCTAGGTTCGACGGTTAGAGTCACTGAAGCTTTCTTT. Amino acids: CASSNNLGSTVRVTEAFF.

This chain uses TRBV18 with TRBJ2-7, with 8 bases aligning to TRBD1. The CDR3 extends over 15 amino acids. The germline V gene has CDR1 KGHSH and CDR2 LQKENI. Trimming took 6 bases from V and 6 from J; bases not matched to a gene: 13. The CDR3 nucleotides are TGTGCCAGCTCCCCGGAGGACAGGGTTGTGCTCGAGCAGTACTTC. Translating gives CASSPEDRVVLEQYF.

The V gene is TRBV6-5, the J gene TRBJ1-2; D may be TRBD1 (6 bases). The germline gives CDR1 MNHEY, CDR2 SVGAGI. This CDR3 is 15 amino acids long. Trimming took 6 bases from V and 0 from J, leaving 14 bases between them. The DNA for the CDR3 is TGTGCCAGCAGACGAGGACAGACCGCTAACTATGGCTACACCTTC. This gives the protein CASRRGQTANYGYTF.

The genes are TRBV6-5 and TRBJ2-2; unclear D gene. The germline V and J ends were trimmed by 8 bases and 7 bases, with 8 bases remaining between them. Germline assignment: CDR1 MNHEY and CDR2 SVGAGI. The CDR3 loop spans 11 amino acids. The CDR3 protein is CASLGGGELFF. Written as DNA, the CDR3 is TGTGCCAGCCTCGGTGGCGGGGAGCTGTTTTTT.

This rearrangement joins TRBV29-1 to TRBJ1-1; 7 bases line up with TRBD1. The V gene's germline CDR1 is SQVTM and CDR2 ANQGSEA. The CDR3 runs 13 residues. The ends lost 5 bases at V and 7 bases at J; junction bases unmatched: 10. The CDR3 coding sequence is TGCAGCGTTCACGGGACAGCGAACTTTGAAGCTTTCTTT. Its protein is CSVHGTANFEAFF.

The chain couples TRBV28 to TRBJ1-4; D remains unclear. The CDR3 is 16 amino acids. The germline V and J ends were trimmed by 3 bases and 0 bases, with 11 bases remaining between them. CDR1 is MDHEN and CDR2 is SYDVKM in the germline V gene. The CDR3 sequence: CASSLAGRSTNEKLFF. CDR3 nucleotides: TGTGCCAGCAGTTTGGCAGGTCGCTCAACTAATGAAAAACTGTTTTTT.

The rearrangement uses TRBV19 and TRBJ1-2, with a weak D call TRBD1 (5 bases). Germline V gives CDR1 LNHDA, CDR2 SQIVND (reference sequence). There are 14 residues in the CDR3. V lost 6 bases, J lost 3 bases, and 14 bases lay in between. CDR3 DNA sequence: TGTGCCAGTAGCCCTTCTACAGGAGACTATGGCTACACCTTC. As protein: CASSPSTGDYGYTF.

V gene TRBV9 combines with J gene TRBJ2-3; possibly TRBD2 for D (5 bases). This CDR3 has 15 amino acids. Per germline, CDR1 SGDLS and CDR2 YYNGEE. V was trimmed by 0 bases and J by 2 bases, leaving 10 bases between them. CDR3 residues: CASSVAGEYTDTQYF. The CDR3 DNA sequence: TGTGCCAGCAGCGTAGCCGGGGAATACACAGATACGCAGTATTTT.

The gene calls are TRBV7-8 and TRBJ2-7, with 11 bases lining up with TRBD2. Trimming at V came to 1 base and at J to 5 bases, leaving 10 bases not matched to a gene. The CDR3 consists of 17 residues. The V gene's germline CDR1 is SGHVS and CDR2 FQNEAQ. For the CDR3, the DNA is TGTGCCAGCAGCTTAGTAACTAGCGGGAGTAGTCTCCACGAGCAGTACTTC. This codes for CASSLVTSGSSLHEQYF.

The chain employs TRBV19 and TRBJ2-7, with a tentative D call TRBD2 (6 bases). This CDR3 has 14 residues. V dropped 3 bases and J dropped 6 bases, with 15 bases sitting between them. Germline V gives CDR1 LNHDA, CDR2 SQIVND (reference sequence). Written as DNA, the CDR3 is TGTGCCAGTAGTATCGAGGGGAGGCTCGTCGAGCAGTACTTC. Translated: CASSIEGRLVEQYF.

V gene TRBV19 combines with J gene TRBJ2-7; 12 bases line up with TRBD2. Germline CDR1 and CDR2: LNHDA and SQIVND (reference sequence). J gave up 2 bases and V 4 bases, and 3 bases lay outside the gene matches. The CDR3 sequence is 15 residues long. The CDR3 spells CASSRTSGTTYEQYF. The CDR3 DNA reads TGTGCCAGTAGTAGGACTAGCGGGACAACCTACGAGCAGTACTTC.

V usage is TRBV2 and J usage is TRBJ2-7, with TRBD1 matching over 7 bases. Trimming removed 8 bases from V and 5 bases from J; junction bases left unmatched: 3. The CDR3 consists of 11 residues. Germline values: CDR1 SNHLY, CDR2 FYNNEI. The CDR3 coding sequence is TGTGCCAGCGGGGGACAGAACGAGCAGTACTTC. Residues: CASGGQNEQYF. Based on the CDR3 plus reference TRBV2 and TRBJ2-7, the full variable domain is EPEVTQTPSHQVTQMGQEVILRCVPISNHLYFYWYRQILGQKVEFLVSFYNNEISEKSEIFDDQFSVERPDGSNFTLKIRSTKLEDSAMYFCASGGQNEQYFGPGTRLTVT.

This clone appeared a single time. This sequence joins TRBV11-2 and TRBJ2-1; unclear D gene. The CDR3 sequence is 14 residues long. Germline loops: CDR1 SGHAT, CDR2 FQNNGV. With 3 bases removed from V and 9 bases from J, the gap between germline ends came to 15 bases. CDR3 bases: TGTGCCAGCAGCTTTTTCCCCAGACGGGTTGAGCAGTTCTTC. It codes for CASSFFPRRVEQFF.

In its sample, this clone was seen once. The rearrangement links TRBV23-1 to TRBJ1-2; the match to TRBD1 covers 8 bases. TRBV23-1 is recorded as an ORF, its role being uncertain. The CDR3 consists of 15 residues. The junction had 7 bases not matched to a gene; V was cut back by 3 bases and J by 4 bases. CDR3 coding DNA: TGCGCCAGCAGTCATGACACCAGGGGGCCCTATGGCTACACCTTC. The encoded protein is CASSHDTRGPYGYTF.

Of note for this clone: The identical CDR3 is also encoded by other nucleotide sequences in the sample. The V call is TRBV5-1, the J call TRBJ2-7; maybe TRBD2 (5 bases). The CDR3 covers 12 residues. V lost 0 bases and J 4 bases, leaving 5 bases between the germline ends. Germline CDR1 and CDR2: SGHRS and YFSETQ. The CDR3 is CASSLGGYEQYF. Here the CDR3 DNA reads TGCGCCAGCAGCTTGGGCGGGTACGAGCAGTACTTC.